One and the same sample provided the 29 T cell receptor beta chains below, sequenced in a study of shared clonotypes between healthy human individuals. Assay: immunoSEQ multiplex PCR; the TCRdb copy retains only in-frame clones and omits some. The data show 2 million to 3 million clones, with 80% to 95% seen just once and 0.36% held by the top ten. Specimen: naive CD4+ T cells from PBMCs. Subset given: CD45RA+ positively selected. The receptors come from a young man in good health. Some clones in this sample may be carry-over from other donors' samples.

The chain employs TRBV6-5 and TRBJ2-1; 13 nucleotides align to TRBD2. In germline, CDR1 is MNHEY, CDR2 SVGAGI. CDR3 size: 15 residues. With 8 bases clipped from V and 9 bases from J, the junction kept 10 bases outside the gene matches. The CDR3 bases are TGTGCCAGCGCCAGACTAGCGGGAGGTCGTCTTGAGCAGTTCTTC. Translation gives CASARLAGGRLEQFF.

The chain combines TRBV11-2 with TRBJ2-3; weak D call: TRBD1 (5 bases). This CDR3 is 12 amino acids long. Trimming took 5 bases from V and 6 from J, leaving 9 bases between them. In germline, CDR1 is SGHAT, CDR2 FQNNGV. This CDR3 reads CASSIQGDTQYF. The CDR3 nucleotides are TGTGCCAGCAGCATCCAGGGTGATACGCAGTATTTT.

V usage is TRBV6-1 and J usage is TRBJ2-5, with D possibly being TRBD2 (6 bases). Germline CDR1 MNHNS, CDR2 SASEGT. Trimming stripped 0 bases from V and 9 bases from J, with 14 bases between. The CDR3 is 14 residues long. In DNA, the CDR3 is TGTGCCAGCAGTGAAGCAGACGCCCGCGGGGCCCAGTACTTC. Translating it yields CASSEADARGAQYF.

V usage is TRBV11-2 and J usage is TRBJ2-5; D ambiguous. With 3 bases removed from V and 2 bases from J, the gap between germline ends came to 4 bases. This CDR3 spans 12 amino acids. Per germline, CDR1 SGHAT and CDR2 FQNNGV. The CDR3 DNA is TGTGCCAGCAGCTTCCCTCAAGAGACCCAGTACTTC. It is translated as CASSFPQETQYF.

This chain links TRBV27 with TRBJ1-5; D remains ambiguous. Looked up from germline, CDR1 is MNHEY and CDR2 is SMNVEV (reference sequence). This CDR3 has 14 amino acids. The V end lost 2 bases, the J end lost 6 bases, and 11 bases lay between the germline ends. The CDR3 nucleotides are TGTGCCAGCAGTTTAATGGGGAACGGTCAGCCCCAGCATTTT. Protein: CASSLMGNGQPQHF.

The CDR3 sequence is CASSVGVGGQRAYNEQFF. The CDR3 DNA is TGTGCCAGCAGCGTAGGGGTTGGAGGACAGAGAGCCTACAATGAGCAGTTCTTC. This chain connects TRBV9 to TRBJ2-1; D perhaps matches TRBD1 (6 bases). Germline values: CDR1 SGDLS, CDR2 YYNGEE. This CDR3 has 18 residues. Trimming took 0 bases from V and 2 from J, leaving 18 bases between them.

A word on this clone: Different DNA sequences within this sample yield the same CDR3. The V gene is TRBV28, the J gene TRBJ2-5; D might be TRBD1 or TRBD2, each matching 6 bases. CDR3 length: 13 amino acids. Germline V gene data show CDR1 as MDHEN and CDR2 as SYDVKM. Trimming took 3 bases from V and 5 from J, leaving 10 bases between them. In nucleotides, the CDR3 is TGTGCCAGCAGTTTGGGGGGCGGGGAGACCCAGTACTTC. Its protein is CASSLGGGETQYF.

V and J are TRBV2 and TRBJ2-1, with D perhaps TRBD2 (6 bases). Trimming removed 6 bases at V and 1 base at J, with 16 bases between. The CDR3 loop spans 16 amino acids. Germline assignment: CDR1 SNHLY and CDR2 FYNNEI. Here the CDR3 DNA reads TGTGCCAGCAGGAAAGAGATAGCGGTTTCCTACAATGAGCAGTTCTTC. This translates into CASRKEIAVSYNEQFF.

The chain has TRBV9 and TRBJ2-5, with D perhaps matching TRBD1 (6 bases). CDR3 size: 15 residues. Trimming left V 2 bases short and J 3 bases short, with 14 bases between. The germline CDR1 and CDR2 sequences are SGDLS and YYNGEE. CDR3 residues: CASSVQGTREETQYF. DNA of the CDR3: TGTGCCAGCAGCGTCCAGGGGACAAGGGAAGAGACCCAGTACTTC.

V and J are TRBV7-9 and TRBJ2-7; TRBD2 might be the D (6 bases). V lost 10 bases to trimming and J lost 4 bases, with 23 bases between them. CDR1 and CDR2 from the germline V gene are SEHNR and FQNEAQ (reference sequence). This CDR3 spans 15 amino acids. The CDR3 bases are TGTGCCACTGGGGACTTACAAGGGGCAAAGTACGAGCAGTACTTC. The encoded protein is CATGDLQGAKYEQYF.

The CDR3 coding sequence is TGTGCCAGCATTTGGGGGACAGGTGGCGGCGGTAAGGACACTGAAGCTTTCTTT. Its translation: CASIWGTGGGGKDTEAFF. V and J are TRBV28 and TRBJ1-1; 8 nucleotides agree with TRBD1. Trimming took 7 bases from V and 3 from J; bases not matched to a gene: 19. The CDR3 has 18 residues. CDR1 MDHEN and CDR2 SYDVKM come from the germline V gene.

The chain links TRBV13 to TRBJ2-3; the match to TRBD2 covers 9 bases. Losses at the gene ends were 5 bases for V and 2 bases for J; bases not matched to a gene: 8. Germline assignment: CDR1 PRHDT and CDR2 FYEKMQ (reference sequence). The CDR3 spans 16 residues. The CDR3 nucleotides are TGTGCCAGCAGCCCACCGACTAGCGGATACACAGATACGCAGTATTTT. Its translation: CASSPPTSGYTDTQYF.

V and J are TRBV30 and TRBJ1-5; no clear D. The V end lost 2 bases, the J end lost 1 base, and 6 bases lay between the germline ends. Per the germline V gene, CDR1 is GTSNPN and CDR2 is SVGIG (reference sequence). The CDR3 consists of 13 residues. CDR3 bases: TGTGCCTGGAGTTACGACAGCAATCAGCCCCAGCATTTT. Protein product: CAWSYDSNQPQHF. The variable domain in full, with the rest retrieved from reference TRBV30 and TRBJ1-5, is SQTIHQWPATLVQPVGSPLSLECTVEGTSNPNLYWYRQAAGRGLQLLFYSVGIGQISSEVPQNLSASRPQDRQFILSSKKLLLSDSGFYLCAWSYDSNQPQHFGDGTRLSIL.

The chain is built from TRBV6-1 and TRBJ1-3; 7 positions agree with TRBD1. The V segment lost 8 bases and the J segment 8 bases; nucleotides outside the gene matches: 9. The CDR3 has 13 amino acids. Germline-derived CDR1 and CDR2 are MNHNS and SASEGT. This CDR3 reads CASGWTGRDTIYF. The CDR3 region has the DNA TGTGCCAGCGGATGGACAGGTCGGGACACCATATATTTT.

The rearrangement joins TRBV27 to TRBJ2-1; TRBD1 aligns across 8 bases. The CDR3 sequence is 13 residues long. The junction had 6 bases not matched to a gene; V was cut back by 7 bases and J by 7 bases. Per the germline V gene, CDR1 is MNHEY and CDR2 is SMNVEV (reference sequence). CDR3 sequence reads: CASTRTGKNEQFF. DNA for the CDR3: TGTGCCAGCACCCGGACAGGGAAGAATGAGCAGTTCTTC.

J is TRBJ2-1 and V is TRBV19; D unresolved. Per germline, CDR1 LNHDA and CDR2 SQIVND (reference sequence). The V end was cut by 4 bases, the J end by 9 bases, with 16 bases between. There are 14 residues in the CDR3. DNA of the CDR3: TGTGCCAGTAGTACCTACGACCGCCCTGGTGAGCAGTTCTTC. Its protein product is CASSTYDRPGEQFF.

This chain connects TRBV30 to TRBJ2-4; no definite D call. Germline CDR1 reads GTSNPN; CDR2 reads SVGIG (reference sequence). The V end lost 1 base, the J end lost 7 bases, and 5 bases lay between the germline ends. This CDR3 is 11 amino acids long. The DNA of the CDR3 is TGTGCCTGGAGTGAAAAGAACATTCAGTACTTC. This encodes CAWSEKNIQYF.

This chain connects TRBV12-5 to TRBJ2-3, with 11 nucleotides matching TRBD2. The CDR3 has 18 amino acids. Unmatched junction bases numbered 15, after V lost 6 bases and J lost 4 bases. Looked up from germline, CDR1 is LGHNT and CDR2 is FRNRAP. DNA of the CDR3: TGTGCTAGTGGACGGGGACTAGCGGCAGCAACGGGACCAGATACGCAGTATTTT. Translated, it gives CASGRGLAAATGPDTQYF.

The rearrangement joins TRBV6-5 to TRBJ1-1; 8 bases map to TRBD1. J was trimmed by 4 bases and V by 6 bases; bases with no gene match: 7. The CDR3 totals 14 residues. Germline loops: CDR1 MNHEY, CDR2 SVGAGI. The CDR3 here is CASRSDRVGTEAFF. DNA for the CDR3: TGTGCCAGCAGATCGGACAGGGTGGGCACTGAAGCTTTCTTT.

The chain links TRBV30 to TRBJ2-1, with 7 bases matching TRBD2. Germline V lookup: CDR1 GTSNPN, CDR2 SVGIG (reference sequence). The J segment lost 4 bases and the V segment lost 2 bases, leaving 5 bases of the junction unmatched. The CDR3 has 14 residues. The CDR3 DNA follows: TGTGCCTGGAGTCGGGCTAGCGGTTACAATGAGCAGTTCTTC. Amino acid sequence: CAWSRASGYNEQFF. The whole variable domain, remainder taken from reference TRBV30 and TRBJ2-1, is SQTIHQWPATLVQPVGSPLSLECTVEGTSNPNLYWYRQAAGRGLQLLFYSVGIGQISSEVPQNLSASRPQDRQFILSSKKLLLSDSGFYLCAWSRASGYNEQFFGPGTRLTVL.

The chain couples TRBV5-4 to TRBJ2-3; D uncertain. CDR1 is SGHNT and CDR2 is YYREEE in the germline V gene (reference sequence). Trimming stripped 1 base from V and 5 bases from J, with 11 bases between. The CDR3 has 14 amino acids. The CDR3 sequence is CASSLLTGKDTQYF. For the CDR3, the DNA is TGTGCCAGCAGCTTGCTAACTGGAAAAGATACGCAGTATTTT.

The V gene is TRBV15, the J gene TRBJ1-5; 8 bases align to TRBD1. The CDR3 spans 13 residues. The ends lost 2 bases at V and 7 bases at J; junction bases unmatched: 1. Germline assignment: CDR1 LNHNV and CDR2 YYDKDF (reference sequence). The CDR3, as DNA: TGTGCCACCAGCAGAAGACAGGGGCAGCCCCAGCATTTT. This encodes CATSRRQGQPQHF.

This chain joins TRBV6-5 and TRBJ1-2, with D maybe TRBD1 (6 bases). Germline loops: CDR1 MNHEY, CDR2 SVGAGI. Trimming removed 5 bases at V and 4 bases at J, with 14 bases between. This CDR3 contains 14 residues. CDR3 amino acids: CASSTRGRGYGYTF. The CDR3, as DNA: TGTGCCAGCAGTACCAGGGGTCGAGGCTATGGCTACACCTTC.

The rearrangement joins TRBV10-3 to TRBJ2-2; 9 positions match TRBD2. The CDR3 contains 15 residues. CDR1 is ENHRY, CDR2 SYGVKD, per germline. The V segment lost 6 bases and the J segment 1 base; nucleotides outside the gene matches: 3. CDR3 amino acids: CAIRTSGMNTGELFF. The CDR3 bases are TGTGCCATCAGGACTAGCGGAATGAACACCGGGGAGCTGTTTTTT.

A single count supports this clone. The genes are TRBV11-2 and TRBJ2-1; D is undetermined. Germline assignment: CDR1 SGHAT and CDR2 FQNNGV. With 1 base removed from V and 10 bases from J, the gap between germline ends came to 8 bases. The CDR3 consists of 12 residues. CDR3 residues: CASSLAPPEQFF. The CDR3 DNA is TGTGCCAGCAGCTTAGCCCCACCAGAGCAGTTCTTC.

This clone has just a few counts. CDR3 sequence: CASSPGTEAFF. In DNA form, the CDR3 reads TGTGCCAGCAGCCCCGGGACGGAAGCTTTCTTT. This sequence joins TRBV2 and TRBJ1-1; possible D gene TRBD1, 5 bases. CDR1 and CDR2 (germline): SNHLY, FYNNEI. This CDR3 has 11 residues. Trimming pared 6 bases from V and 8 bases from J, leaving 10 bases between.

This clone was detected once. Other nucleotide sequences from this sample produce the same CDR3. This rearrangement joins TRBV14 to TRBJ2-7, with D possibly matching TRBD1 (6 bases). The germline V gene has CDR1 SGHDN and CDR2 FVKESK. The CDR3 loop spans 12 amino acids. V lost 4 bases to trimming and J lost 4 bases, with 8 bases between them. The CDR3 is CASSPQGYEQYF. Written as DNA, the CDR3 is TGTGCCAGCAGCCCACAGGGTTACGAGCAGTACTTC.

In regard to this clone: Distinct nucleotide sequences in the sample also encode this CDR3. The chain employs TRBV28 and TRBJ2-7; 10 nucleotides align to TRBD1. This CDR3 comprises 15 residues. The V and J ends lost 5 bases and 5 bases, in that order; junction bases with no gene match: 9. Looked up from germline, CDR1 is MDHEN and CDR2 is SYDVKM. Here the CDR3 reads CASSLRQGARNEQYF. The CDR3 DNA sequence: TGTGCCAGCAGTCTCCGACAGGGGGCTCGCAACGAGCAGTACTTC.

In nucleotides, the CDR3 is TGCGCCAGCAGCCGACTAGCGGGAGGACGAGATACGCAGTATTTT. Protein sequence: CASSRLAGGRDTQYF. The chain employs TRBV4-1 and TRBJ2-3; 13 bases match TRBD2. V gave up 4 bases and J gave up 5 bases; unmatched junction bases: 3. The CDR3 has 15 residues. Per the germline V gene, CDR1 is MGHRA and CDR2 is YSYEKL.